This T cell receptor (beta chain) was observed in a study of blood T cell repertoires in COVID-19 (TCRdb year 2020). In the study overall: The collaborator samples originated in the United States, Italy and Spain and spanned the acute and convalescent phases of COVID-19. Where available, HLA class I and class II types were taken from metadata supplied by the sample provider and were not determined by assay-based typing. Samples came from the ongoing ImmuneRACE study (first 160 participants) plus 1,254 subjects from 6 global collaborators. The material from the prospective study consisted of cDNA or gDNA derived from T cells, B-cell-depleted T cells, or PBMCs. A de-identified subject ID, COVID-19 status, age in years and sex were almost always included in the sample metadata. The repertoires were made available in a free public database intended to serve as a resource for research on the immune response to SARS-CoV-2. The dataset comprised deeply sampled blood TCRbeta repertoires from subjects exposed to, actively infected with, or recovered from COVID-19.

The immunoSEQ Assay, a bias-controlled multiplex PCR, was used to amplify TCRbeta CDR3 regions from genomic DNA. The source study handled its data this way. The number of nucleated cells in each sample was estimated from the amplification of reference gene primers within the assay. Sequence reads were collapsed and filtered to measure the absolute abundance of every unique TCRbeta CDR3 rearrangement. Productive Simpson clonality was computed per sample as the square root of Simpson's diversity index over productive rearrangements. In its TCRdb copy, this immuneACCESS table keeps in-frame sequences only and misses some clones. Where compared with another copy, unresolved V genes explain less than half of these, and the others have no known cause. V and J calls and clone size come straight from that table; D and trimming were deduced from the DNA. The sample records hundreds of thousands of clones, roughly 91% of which are singletons. The biggest ten clones account for 2.9% of the sample.

Enrolling through a virtual design, the prospective study's participants ranged in age from roughly 18 to 89 years and lived across approximately 25 United States geographic areas. In the prospective study, cohorts were assigned on the basis of participant-reported clinical history obtained from a screening survey and a study questionnaire. Exposed participants had been in contact with someone with a PCR-confirmed or clinician-diagnosed COVID-19 case within 2 weeks of study entry. In the prospective study, mobile phlebotomists collected whole blood, serum and a nasopharyngeal or oropharyngeal swab from each participant. Prospective study participants could optionally give additional blood draws and questionnaires over an approximately two-month period. Prospective study blood samples were shipped either frozen or at room temperature before DNA extraction. Broad study findings and their caveats: How much clinical and demographic metadata was included differed by source and by participant, and the metadata was provided uncurated.

On this clone: Its antigen remains undetermined. One base away there is no much larger clone; base qualities are not given.

As encoded in the germline V gene, CDR1 is SGDLS while CDR2 is YYNGEE. The CDR3 runs 14 residues from the cysteine to the phenylalanine. CDR3 DNA is the only sequence kept; it has 42 bases, read in frame from the first base. V lost 4 bases and J lost 1 base; the stretch between them is 11 bases long. The specimen sequenced was PBMCs or T cells enriched from blood (not recorded which). This TCR came from a woman aged 45 to 65 who had been exposed to COVID-19. In this chain, TRBV9 is recombined with TRBJ1-1; tentative D gene TRBD1, with 6 bases matching. CDR3 protein: CASSTGQQNTEAFF. The sequenced DNA: TGTGCCAGCAGCACGGGACAACAGAACACTGAAGCTTTCTTT.